A selection of T cell receptor beta chains follows, all from one sample in a study of cytomegalovirus exposure and HLA in healthy donors. The method was immunoSEQ multiplex PCR; TCRdb's version includes in-frame clones alone and lacks a portion of them. This table has about 140,000 clones, around four fifths appearing once. Sequenced: PBMCs. The receptor source for this set is a woman in her 40s in good health and CMV-seronegative. CDR3s include the opening cysteine and the closing phenylalanine or tryptophan. The D gene is left open where the match is weak. Not all rows give a size; the values are once, few, many and, for expanded clones, a class.

V gene	D gene	J gene	clone size	CDR3 DNA	CDR3 protein
TRBV10-3	-	TRBJ1-2	-	TGTGCCATCAGTGATTCAGGGGCCGGCTATGGCTACACCTTC	CAISDSGAGYGYTF
TRBV25-1	TRBD1	TRBJ1-2	-	TGTGCCAGCAGTGGGCTGTCAGCCAGTACAGGGGCACAAAATGGCTACACCTTC	CASSGLSASTGAQNGYTF
TRBV6-5	TRBD1	TRBJ2-7	-	TGTGCCAGCAGTTACGGGACAGGGGACTCCTACGAGCAGTACTTC	CASSYGTGDSYEQYF
TRBV5-8	-	TRBJ2-1	-	TGTGCCAGCAGCTTTCGCCCAACTTACAATGAGCAGTTCTTC	CASSFRPTYNEQFF
TRBV11-2	TRBD1	TRBJ1-1	-	TGTGCCAGCAGCTACACAGGGGGCTTAATCCTTAGCGCTTTCTTT	CASSYTGGLILSAFF
TRBV9	TRBD1	TRBJ2-5	once	TGTGCCAGCAGCCCCCGAGGGGGCAGGGCGGAGACCCAGTACTTC	CASSPRGGRAETQYF
TRBV7-9	-	TRBJ2-1	-	TGTGCCAGCAGCTTCGAATGGGAGTATTCCTTCAATGAGCAGTTCTTC	CASSFEWEYSFNEQFF
TRBV14	TRBD1	TRBJ1-4	-	TGTGCCAGCAGCCCGCTTCTGGGACAGGGAGAAAAACTGTTTTTT	CASSPLLGQGEKLFF
TRBV21-1	-	TRBJ2-2	once	TGTGCCAGCAGAAGAGGTAAGAAACGGACTACCAACACCGGGGAGCTGTTTTTT	CASRRGKKRTTNTGELFF
TRBV28	-	TRBJ1-2	-	TGTGCCAGCAGTTTGGACAGCGATGGCTACACCTTC	CASSLDSDGYTF
TRBV27	-	TRBJ2-7	-	TGTGCCAGCAGTTTCGGACAGAGCTACGAGCAGTACTTC	CASSFGQSYEQYF
TRBV11-1	TRBD1	TRBJ2-3	-	TGTGCCAGCAGCTTCGACAGGGAAGGAGATACGCAGTATTTT	CASSFDREGDTQYF
TRBV5-1	-	TRBJ2-6	-	TGCGCCAGCAGCTTGTTCGCCACCAGCTCTGGGGCCAACGTCCTGACTTTC	CASSLFATSSGANVLTF
TRBV4-3	-	TRBJ1-1	-	TGCGCCAGCAGCCAAGATGCGGGGTACCTCACTGAAGCTTTCTTT	CASSQDAGYLTEAFF
TRBV2	-	TRBJ1-1	-	TGTGCCAGCATGGGGGGGCGGGGACTCAAGAACACTGAAGCTTTCTTT	CASMGGRGLKNTEAFF
TRBV28	-	TRBJ1-5	-	TGTGCCAGCAGTTTACTAGGTCAGCCCCAGCATTTT	CASSLLGQPQHF
TRBV28	TRBD1	TRBJ1-2	once	TGTGCCAGGGGAAGGGACAGGCCAAATGGCTACACCTTC	CARGRDRPNGYTF
TRBV6-5	-	TRBJ2-1	-	TGTGCCAGCAGTTACTCAGTAGAGGAGGACAATGAGCAGTTCTTC	CASSYSVEEDNEQFF
TRBV21-1	-	TRBJ2-1	-	TGTGCCAGCAGCAACGGCGGTAACGGTACCTACAATGAGCAGTTCTTC	CASSNGGNGTYNEQFF
TRBV7-3	TRBD2	TRBJ2-1	-	TGTGCCAGCAGCTTAACGGGCCTAGCGGGAGCCCACAATGAGCAGTTCTTC	CASSLTGLAGAHNEQFF
TRBV10-3	TRBD1	TRBJ1-6	few	TGTGCCATCAAGGAAACCCCGGGACAGGATAATTCACCCCTCCACTTT	CAIKETPGQDNSPLHF
TRBV19	TRBD1	TRBJ1-2	-	TGTGCCAGCCATGGGACAGACGATGGCTACACCTTC	CASHGTDDGYTF
TRBV10-3	TRBD2	TRBJ2-7	-	TGTGCCACCGGGACTAGCGGGACCTACGAGCAGTACTTC	CATGTSGTYEQYF
TRBV19	-	TRBJ2-1	-	TGTGCCAGTAGTATAGATCTGGAGGGCAGTTACAATGAGCAGTTCTTC	CASSIDLEGSYNEQFF
TRBV27	TRBD1	TRBJ1-2	-	TGTGCCAGCAGTTTAATATCAGGGGGCCCCATGGAGGGCTACACCTTC	CASSLISGGPMEGYTF
TRBV27	-	TRBJ1-1	-	TGTGCCAGCAGGGGGGGTCCTTTAATGAACACTGAAGCTTTCTTT	CASRGGPLMNTEAFF
TRBV7-9	-	TRBJ1-5	-	TGTGCCAGCAGCCTTGGGGGCGTTTTGGGGCAGCCCCAGCATTTT	CASSLGGVLGQPQHF
TRBV4-2	TRBD2	TRBJ2-7	-	TGTGCCAGCAGCCTGGGGCTAGCGGGAGGGCCGAGGCAGTACTTC	CASSLGLAGGPRQYF
TRBV27	-	TRBJ2-7	-	TGTGCCAGCAGTCCGATAGGAGTCGAGCAGTACTTC	CASSPIGVEQYF
TRBV18	-	TRBJ1-1	-	TGTGCCAGCTCACCAGGGCGCAGGGGGAACACTGAAGCTTTCTTT	CASSPGRRGNTEAFF
TRBV7-8	TRBD1	TRBJ2-2	-	TGTGCCAGCAGCCTATTTCCCGGGACAGGGTACACCGGGGAGCTGTTTTTT	CASSLFPGTGYTGELFF
TRBV15	-	TRBJ1-1	-	TGTGCCACCAGCAGAGATTTATTAGCCACTGAAGCTTTCTTT	CATSRDLLATEAFF
TRBV6-6	TRBD2	TRBJ2-2	-	TGTGCCAGCAGTCAAAATCTAGCGGGAGTAGGCGGGGAGCTGTTTTTT	CASSQNLAGVGGELFF
TRBV7-2	-	TRBJ2-5	once	TGTGCCAGCAGCTTAAACGGAGATCGGGAGACCCAGTACTTC	CASSLNGDRETQYF
TRBV5-1	TRBD2	TRBJ2-3	-	TGCGCCAGCAGCTTAGGACTAGCGGGAGGAGTGGGGTTGTCAGATACGCAGTATTTT	CASSLGLAGGVGLSDTQYF
TRBV2	TRBD1	TRBJ2-2	-	TGTGCCAGCAGTGAGATAGTCAGGGGGACCGGGGAGCTGTTTTTT	CASSEIVRGTGELFF
TRBV27	-	TRBJ2-7	-	TGTGCCAGCAGTTGGGGGGGGCCCTACGAGCAGTACTTC	CASSWGGPYEQYF
TRBV7-2	TRBD2	TRBJ2-5	few	TGTGCCAGCAGCTTGGAGGGACTAGCGGGAGGGGGAGAGACCCAGTACTTC	CASSLEGLAGGGETQYF
TRBV28	-	TRBJ2-1	-	TGTGCCAGCAGTTTAAGGGGTGAGCAGTTCTTC	CASSLRGEQFF
TRBV28	TRBD1	TRBJ1-1	-	TGTGCCAGCAGTGCCCAGTACAGGGGGAGGAACACTGAAGCTTTCTTT	CASSAQYRGRNTEAFF
TRBV10-3	-	TRBJ2-3	-	TGTGCCATCAGTGAGTCGGGCAGGGGTGTCACAGATACGCAGTATTTT	CAISESGRGVTDTQYF
TRBV6-6	-	TRBJ2-3	-	TGTGCCAGCAGTAATAGTATGGGCACAGATACGCAGTATTTT	CASSNSMGTDTQYF
TRBV7-2	-	TRBJ1-5	-	TGTGCCAGCAGCTTAGACAGGAATCAGCCCCAGCATTTT	CASSLDRNQPQHF
TRBV5-1	-	TRBJ2-5	-	TGCGCCAGCAGCCCGGCAGGACAGAGCTTACAAGAGACCCAGTACTTC	CASSPAGQSLQETQYF
TRBV11-1	-	TRBJ1-4	-	TGTGCCAGCAGCTTTCGGACAAAGAATGAAAAACTGTTTTTT	CASSFRTKNEKLFF
TRBV18	TRBD1	TRBJ1-2	few	TGTGCCAGCTCACCTCCGGGACAGGGGCCGCCTAACTATGGCTACACCTTC	CASSPPGQGPPNYGYTF
TRBV7-8	TRBD1	TRBJ1-3	-	TGTGCCAGCAGCCCCAGACTACAGGGGCGCTCTGGAAACACCATATATTTT	CASSPRLQGRSGNTIYF